This T cell receptor (beta chain) comes out of a study of cytomegalovirus exposure and HLA in healthy donors. Study context: Earlier work reported some 110 million unique TCR beta sequences from roughly 180 million T cells.

The CDR3 totals 14 residues. V was pared by 3 bases and J by 7 bases, with 4 bases of the junction left unmatched. Germline V gives CDR1 KGHSH, CDR2 LQKENI. Primers for the PCR totalled 60 Vbeta and 13 Jbeta. Data came from immunoSEQ multiplex PCR; TCRdb stores just in-frame clones and leaves some out. The table lists 76,000 or so clones, approximately 80% of them singletons, with about 8.2% in the top ten. The chain uses TRBV18 and TRBJ2-4, with 9 bases that match TRBD1. The sequenced material came from PBMCs. The receptor was derived from a woman in her thirties or forties in good health and CMV-seropositive. The CDR3: CASSPGTGRNIQYF. CDR3 in DNA: TGTGCCAGCTCACCCGGGACAGGGCGGAACATTCAGTACTTC.